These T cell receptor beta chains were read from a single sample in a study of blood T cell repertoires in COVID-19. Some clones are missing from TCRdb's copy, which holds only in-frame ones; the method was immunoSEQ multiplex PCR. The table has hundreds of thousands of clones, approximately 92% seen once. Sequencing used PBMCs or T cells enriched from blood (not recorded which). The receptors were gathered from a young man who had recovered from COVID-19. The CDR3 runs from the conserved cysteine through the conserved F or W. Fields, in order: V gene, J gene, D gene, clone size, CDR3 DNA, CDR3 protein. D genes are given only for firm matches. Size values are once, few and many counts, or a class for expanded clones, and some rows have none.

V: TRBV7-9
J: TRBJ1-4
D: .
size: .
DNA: TGTGCCAGCAGCTCAACCCGGGAAAAACTGTTTTTT
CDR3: CASSSTREKLFF

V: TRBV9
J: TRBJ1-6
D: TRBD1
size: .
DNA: TGTGCCAGCAGCCACCGGGACAGGGAATCACCCCTCCACTTT
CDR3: CASSHRDRESPLHF

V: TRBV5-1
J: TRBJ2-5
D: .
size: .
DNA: TGCGCCAGCAGTGGTACAGGGACGTACCAAGAGACCCAGTACTTC
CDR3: CASSGTGTYQETQYF

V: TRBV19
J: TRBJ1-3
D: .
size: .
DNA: TGTGCCAGTAGGGTGAGGAATGGCGCTGGAAACACCATATATTTT
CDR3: CASRVRNGAGNTIYF

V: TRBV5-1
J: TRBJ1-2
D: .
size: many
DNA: TGCGCCAGCAGCTTGGATTCCAGGGATGGCTACACCTTC
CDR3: CASSLDSRDGYTF

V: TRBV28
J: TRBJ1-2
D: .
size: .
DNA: TGTGCCAGCAGTTTATCAGGATTCTATGGCTACACCTTC
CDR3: CASSLSGFYGYTF

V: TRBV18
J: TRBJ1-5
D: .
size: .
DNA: TGTGCCAGCTCACCCGAGTTGCGCAATCAGCCCCAGCATTTT
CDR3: CASSPELRNQPQHF

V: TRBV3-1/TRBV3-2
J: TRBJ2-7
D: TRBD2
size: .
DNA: TGTGCCAGCAGGGGGGGGTCCTACGAGCAGTACTTC
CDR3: CASRGGSYEQYF

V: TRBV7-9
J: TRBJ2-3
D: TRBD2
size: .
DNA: TGTGCCAGCAGCTTACAGCGGGGGGTCACAGATACGCAGTATTTT
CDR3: CASSLQRGVTDTQYF

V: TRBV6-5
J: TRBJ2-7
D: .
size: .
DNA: TGTGCCAGCAGTTACTCGGGAGCGGAGCCCTACGAGCAGTACTTC
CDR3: CASSYSGAEPYEQYF

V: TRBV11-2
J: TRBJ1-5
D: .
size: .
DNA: TGTGCCAGCAGCCCCGGGGGGGGCCTCAATCAGCCCCAGCATTTT
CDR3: CASSPGGGLNQPQHF

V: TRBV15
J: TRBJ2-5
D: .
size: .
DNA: TGTGCCACCAGCAGAACTCGTCCCAGCGGAGGAGAAGAGACCCAGTACTTC
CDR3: CATSRTRPSGGEETQYF

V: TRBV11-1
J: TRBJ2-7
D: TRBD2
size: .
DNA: TGTGCCAGCAGCCCGCCGACTAGCGGGGCCTCCTACGAGCAGTACTTC
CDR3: CASSPPTSGASYEQYF

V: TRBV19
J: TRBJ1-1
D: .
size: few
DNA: TGTGCCAGTAAGTGGGGCTTGAACACTGAAGCTTTCTTT
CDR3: CASKWGLNTEAFF

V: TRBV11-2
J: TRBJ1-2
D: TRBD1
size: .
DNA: TGTGCCAGCAGCCTGATACAGGGGGCCCTAGGAAACTATGGCTACACCTTC
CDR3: CASSLIQGALGNYGYTF

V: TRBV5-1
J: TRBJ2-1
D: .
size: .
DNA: TGCGCCAGCAGCTTGGTTCTGGGAGAAAAGGAGGAGCAGTTCTTC
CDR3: CASSLVLGEKEEQFF

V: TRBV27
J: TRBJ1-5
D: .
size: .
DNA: TGTGCCAGCAGTTCAACAGGGAACTATCAGCCCCAGCATTTT
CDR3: CASSSTGNYQPQHF

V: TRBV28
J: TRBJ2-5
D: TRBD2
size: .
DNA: TGTGCCAGCAGTAACCCCGGGACTAGCTTTCTTCGACAAGAGACCCAGTACTTC
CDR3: CASSNPGTSFLRQETQYF

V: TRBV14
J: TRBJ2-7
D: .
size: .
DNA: TGTGCCAGCAGCCAAGACCCCGGGACTGGCTACGAGCAGTACTTC
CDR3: CASSQDPGTGYEQYF

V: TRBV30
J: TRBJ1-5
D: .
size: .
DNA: TGTGCCTGGAGTGTACAGGACGGTCAGCCCCAGCATTTT
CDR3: CAWSVQDGQPQHF

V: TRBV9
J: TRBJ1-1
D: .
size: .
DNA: TGTGCCAGCAGCGTAGGCGGCCGGGGGGGAACTGAAGCTTTCTTT
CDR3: CASSVGGRGGTEAFF

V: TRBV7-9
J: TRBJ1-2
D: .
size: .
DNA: TGTGCCAGCAGCTTAGGTTTCTCCGGAGGGTATGGCTACACCTTC
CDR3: CASSLGFSGGYGYTF

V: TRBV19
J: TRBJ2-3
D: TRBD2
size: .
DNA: TGTGCCAGTAGTGGAAGCGGGAGAACGGCAGATACGCAGTATTTT
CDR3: CASSGSGRTADTQYF

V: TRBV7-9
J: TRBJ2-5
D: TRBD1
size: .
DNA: TGTGCCAGCAGCCTAGGACAGGGTTGGGAGACCCAGTACTTC
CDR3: CASSLGQGWETQYF

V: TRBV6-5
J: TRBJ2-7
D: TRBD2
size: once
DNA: TGTGCCAGCAGTTACAGGGCTAGCGGGAGTTACGAGCAGTACTTC
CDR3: CASSYRASGSYEQYF

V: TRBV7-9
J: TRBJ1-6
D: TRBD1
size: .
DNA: TGTGCCAGCAGCTTAGGCGACAGGGTCAATTCACCCCTCCACTTT
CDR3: CASSLGDRVNSPLHF

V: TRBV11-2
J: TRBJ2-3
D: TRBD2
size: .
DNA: TGTGCCAGCAGCTTAGTTAGCGGGAGATCGGGCACAGATACGCAGTATTTT
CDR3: CASSLVSGRSGTDTQYF

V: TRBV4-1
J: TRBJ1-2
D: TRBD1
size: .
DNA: TGCGCCAGCAGCCCCTATCAGGGACAGGGGTACTATGGCTACACCTTC
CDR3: CASSPYQGQGYYGYTF

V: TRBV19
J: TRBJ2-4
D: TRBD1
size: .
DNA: TGTGCCAGTAGTATAGATGCTCGGGACAGATTCATTCAGTACTTC
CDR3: CASSIDARDRFIQYF

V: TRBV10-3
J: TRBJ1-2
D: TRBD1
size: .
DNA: TGTGCCATCAGGAGTAATATCGACAGGGCTCAAGGCTACACCTTC
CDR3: CAIRSNIDRAQGYTF

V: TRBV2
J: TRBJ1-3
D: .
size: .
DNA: TGTGCCAGCAGTGAAGTTCAGGGATACTCTGGAAACACCATATATTTT
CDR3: CASSEVQGYSGNTIYF

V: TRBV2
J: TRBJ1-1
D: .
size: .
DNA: TGTGCCAGCAGTCGGGAAAACACTGAAGCTTTCTTT
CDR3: CASSRENTEAFF

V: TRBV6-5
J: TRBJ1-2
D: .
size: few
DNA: TGTGCCAGCAGTCCGACGGCGGGTGGCTACACCTTC
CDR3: CASSPTAGGYTF

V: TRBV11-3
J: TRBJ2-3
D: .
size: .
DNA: TGTGCCAGCAGCTTAGGAGCTACAGATACGCAGTATTTT
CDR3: CASSLGATDTQYF

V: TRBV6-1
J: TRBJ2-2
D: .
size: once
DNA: TGTGCCAGCAGTGCAGGCGGGTCCCCGAACACCGGGGAGCTGTTTTTT
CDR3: CASSAGGSPNTGELFF

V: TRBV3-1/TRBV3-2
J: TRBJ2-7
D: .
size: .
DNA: TGTGCCAGCAGCCAAGAGGGAAGGGAGCCACGCGAGCAGTACTTC
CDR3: CASSQEGREPREQYF

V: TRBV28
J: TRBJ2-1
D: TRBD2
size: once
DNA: TGTGCCAGCAGTTTAGGGAGCGGGAGGGGAGATGAGCAGTTCTTC
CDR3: CASSLGSGRGDEQFF

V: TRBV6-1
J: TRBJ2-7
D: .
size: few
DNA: TGTGCCAGCAGTGATAGAGCGCCCACCTACGAGCAGTACTTC
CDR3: CASSDRAPTYEQYF

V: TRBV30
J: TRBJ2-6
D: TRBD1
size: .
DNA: TGTGCCTGGAGGACAGGGGGGACTGGGGCCAACGTCCTGACTTTC
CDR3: CAWRTGGTGANVLTF

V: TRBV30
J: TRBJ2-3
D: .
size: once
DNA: TGTGCCTGGAGTTTATCAGATACGCAGTATTTT
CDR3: CAWSLSDTQYF

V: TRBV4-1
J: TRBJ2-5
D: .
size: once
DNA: TGCGCCAGCAGCCAAGAATTGAGGCCTGCGGAGACCCAGTACTTC
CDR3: CASSQELRPAETQYF

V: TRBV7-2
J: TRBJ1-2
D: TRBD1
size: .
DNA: TGTGCCAGCAGCTCGACGACAGGGGGCGTCGATGGCTACACCTTC
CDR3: CASSSTTGGVDGYTF

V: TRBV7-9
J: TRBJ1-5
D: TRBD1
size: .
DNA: TGTGCCAGCAGCTTAGGGACAGGCGGAAATCAGCCCCAGCATTTT
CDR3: CASSLGTGGNQPQHF

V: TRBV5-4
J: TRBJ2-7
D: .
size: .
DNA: TGTGCCAGCAGCTTGGTCGACAGGTCAAGCTACGAGCAGTACTTC
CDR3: CASSLVDRSSYEQYF

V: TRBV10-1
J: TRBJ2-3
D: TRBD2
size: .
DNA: TGCGCCAGCAGTACCGGGACTACTAGCGACGCAGATACGCAGTATTTT
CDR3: CASSTGTTSDADTQYF

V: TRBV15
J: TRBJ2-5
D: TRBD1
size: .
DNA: TGTGCCACCAGCAGGGGAGGACAGGGGGTGGAGGAGACCCAGTACTTC
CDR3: CATSRGGQGVEETQYF

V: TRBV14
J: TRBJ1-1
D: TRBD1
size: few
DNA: TGTGCCAGCAGCCTATTCGGACAGGGTAGTGAAGCTTTCTTT
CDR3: CASSLFGQGSEAFF

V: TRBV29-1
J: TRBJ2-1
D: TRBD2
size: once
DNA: TGCAGCGTAGCCCGCGCGGGAGAAACCTACAATGAGCAGTTCTTC
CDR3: CSVARAGETYNEQFF

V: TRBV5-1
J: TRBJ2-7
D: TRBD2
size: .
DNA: TGCGCTAAACTCGGGCTAGCGGGAGTGCACCCGGACTACGAGCAGTACTTC
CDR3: CAKLGLAGVHPDYEQYF